This T cell receptor beta chain was found in a study of blood T cell repertoires in COVID-19. The CDR3 contains 14 residues. Trimming cost V 4 bases and J 4 bases; bases outside gene matches: 7. CDR1 and CDR2 (germline): SQVTM, ANQGSEA. Repertoires were generated with immunoSEQ multiplex PCR, while TCRdb's copy carries only in-frame clones and drops some. Here the sample spans about 350,000 clones, 88% being singletons. The source is a woman in her 30s who had been exposed to COVID-19. The J gene is TRBJ2-5, the V gene TRBV29-1, with 9 nucleotides matching TRBD2. Sequences were obtained from PBMCs or T cells enriched from blood (not recorded which). The CDR3 DNA follows: TGCAGCGTTGGGAGGGCAGCGGGAGGAGAGACCCAGTACTTC. Protein product: CSVGRAAGGETQYF.